The following is a T cell receptor beta chain sequence with its context. Its antigen has not been determined. Base-call qualities are not available, and no considerably larger clone is one nucleotide away. Preparation of the library involved the immunoSEQ multiplex PCR assay. Rearranged TCR beta chain sequences were amplified using the hsTCRB Kit according to the manufacturer's protocol. Sequencing of TCRB libraries was carried out on an Illumina MiSeq. Processing in the source paper ran as follows. Demultiplexing, trimming and gene mapping were performed with the kit vendor's proprietary platform. TCRdb mirrors the immuneACCESS table, restricted to in-frame sequences. Some clones are absent from its copies; in checked studies, under half trace to an unresolved V gene, and the reason for the others is unknown. Clone size and V and J calls were adopted from that table, with D and trimming inferred from the DNA. Across this sample there are 60,000 or so clones, with approximately 90% seen only once. Roughly 4.8% of the sample comes from the top ten.

This entry belongs to a study of a mutant IDH1 vaccine in newly diagnosed glioma (dated by TCRdb to 2020 to 2022). A note on the overall study: Patients received eight vaccinations in weeks 1, 3, 5, 7, 11, 15, 19 and 23, corresponding to visits V03 through V10. In the chemotherapy-containing groups, vaccination started alongside temozolomide cycles, whereas in patients who had radiotherapy alone it started 4-6 weeks after radiotherapy. Of the approximately 30 treated patients, approximately 62% were male and 37.5% were female, and a mean age of approximately 40 years was recorded. Prior to enrollment, standard therapy consisting of radiotherapy alone, temozolomide alone, or radiochemotherapy with temozolomide had been administered to patients, with the combination being received by most patients. Peripheral blood samples were drawn at six visits, namely V03 (baseline), V05, V07, V10, V12 and V13. Longitudinal TCRB deep sequencing was done for some 26 treated patients, wherever samples were available for exploratory analyses.

The intended sense of this specimen's time point label: week 5, during vaccination. Every vaccine dose consisted of 300 ug of a 20-mer mutant IDH1 peptide in Montanide, administered subcutaneously together with topical imiquimod. Newly diagnosed WHO grade 3 or 4 IDH1-mutant astrocytomas showing loss of nuclear ATRX were present in the donors. The samples were drawn from NOA16, a multicentre, single-arm, open-label phase I trial in Germany that tested a mutant IDH1 peptide vaccine in humans for the first time. The DNeasy Blood and Tissue Kit was used to extract genomic DNA from EDTA blood for TCRB sequencing. Beyond this particular receptor, the publication reports: Pseudoprogression appeared unrelated to alterations in the top peripheral T cell clonotypes detected by TCRB sequencing. PBMC samples for TCRB deep sequencing were selected based on availability. According to the authors, sample limitations meant that analyses of patient blood samples could not be reproduced. Immune responses induced by the vaccine were seen in approximately 92% of patients across multiple MHC alleles.

As encoded in the germline V gene, CDR1 is SGDLS while CDR2 is YYNGEE. Trimming costs V 0 bases and J 4 bases, and their ends lie 9 bases apart. The CDR3 starts with the cysteine, ends with the phenylalanine, and has 14 residues. Only the CDR3 DNA is retained, 42 bases long and in frame from the first base. The V and J genes are TRBV9 and TRBJ2-3; no D gene is confidently identified. The sequence was obtained from a woman between 40 and 55 years old with glioma. The sequencing here drew on PBMCs, taken from a glioma patient whose treatment included an IDH1 peptide vaccine. The CDR3 sequence is CASSVGQPPDTQYF. The DNA sequence reads TGTGCCAGCAGCGTAGGTCAGCCCCCAGATACGCAGTATTTT.